One T cell receptor beta chain is described in this entry. The sample belongs to a study of T cell changes during pregnancy in multiple sclerosis. Produced via immunoSEQ multiplex PCR; TCRdb's table is partial and in-frame only. The sample has roughly 39,000 clones, roughly 92% seen once. This receptor was identified in a female donor with multiple sclerosis, enrolled in a pregnancy study. The sequencing used CD4+ T cells from peripheral blood mononuclear cells, collected before pregnancy.

In DNA, the CDR3 is TGTGCCAGCAGAAATCCGGGACAGGGGGGGGCGGATACGCAGTATTTT. Its protein product is CASRNPGQGGADTQYF. The chain uses TRBV7-6 and TRBJ2-3; 11 bases fit TRBD1. The V gene end was trimmed by 6 bases and the J gene end by 6 bases; junction bases not matched to a gene: 11. The CDR3 covers 16 residues. Germline V gene lookup returns CDR1 SGHVS and CDR2 FNYEAQ.